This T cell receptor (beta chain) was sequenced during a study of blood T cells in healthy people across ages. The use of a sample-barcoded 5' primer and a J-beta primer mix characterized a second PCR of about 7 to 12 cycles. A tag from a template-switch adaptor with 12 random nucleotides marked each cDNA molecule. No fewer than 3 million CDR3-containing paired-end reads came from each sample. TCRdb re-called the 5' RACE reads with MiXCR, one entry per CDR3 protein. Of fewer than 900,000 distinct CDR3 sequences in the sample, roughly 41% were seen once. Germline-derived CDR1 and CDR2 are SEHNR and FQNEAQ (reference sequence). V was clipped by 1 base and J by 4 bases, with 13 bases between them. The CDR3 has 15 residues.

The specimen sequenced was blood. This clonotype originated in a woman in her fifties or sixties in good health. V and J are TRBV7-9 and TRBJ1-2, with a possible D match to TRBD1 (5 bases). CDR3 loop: CASSLEGTPGYGYTF. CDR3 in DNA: TGTGCCAGCAGCTTAGAAGGGACGCCGGGCTATGGCTACACCTTC.